The text below deals with one T cell receptor (beta chain). This sample was taken from a study of control samples from healthy donors and cancer patients. Method: immunoSEQ multiplex PCR; TCRdb's copy keeps in-frame clones and lacks some. Of around 19,000 clones listed, around four fifths were seen once; the top ten hold 25% to 30%. This CDR3 has 12 residues. V lost 1 base and J 6 bases, leaving 8 bases between the germline ends. Germline CDR1 and CDR2: SGHRS and YFSETQ. The TCR originated in a woman in her seventies with lung cancer. This chain connects TRBV5-1 to TRBJ2-7; D is undetermined. The sequenced material came from PBMCs. CDR3 sequence (DNA): TGCGCCAGCAGCTTGTGGCATGGCGAGCAGTACTTC. It encodes CASSLWHGEQYF.